These T cell receptor beta chains were read from a single sample in a study of monozygotic twins with inflammatory bowel disease. TCRdb re-called the 5' RACE reads and gives one entry per CDR3 protein, without DNA. This table holds a few hundred thousand distinct CDR3 sequences. The source material was blood. Source of these receptors: a human donor with ulcerative colitis or Crohn's disease, or a healthy co-twin of an affected twin (not recorded which). The CDR3 runs from the conserved cysteine through the conserved F or W.

j_gene: TRBJ1-5
len: 14
v_gene: TRBV18
CDR3aa: CASSAGTGHQPQHF

j_gene: TRBJ2-5
len: 13
v_gene: TRBV23-1
CDR3aa: CASSQSRGETQYF

j_gene: TRBJ1-5
len: 13
v_gene: TRBV20-1
CDR3aa: CSARQTSNQPQHF

j_gene: TRBJ2-1
len: 15
v_gene: TRBV19
CDR3aa: CASSGKREHYNEQLF

j_gene: TRBJ2-7
len: 14
v_gene: TRBV20-1
CDR3aa: CSAKWQGGSYEQYF

j_gene: TRBJ2-5
len: 13
v_gene: TRBV5-6
CDR3aa: CASSLGLQETQYF

j_gene: TRBJ2-7
len: 13
v_gene: TRBV29-1
CDR3aa: CSVEVGRSYEQYF

j_gene: TRBJ2-1
len: 16
v_gene: TRBV4-3
CDR3aa: CASSQDRATSYNEQFF

j_gene: TRBJ2-5
len: 15
v_gene: TRBV5-6
CDR3aa: CASSFGQGPYDTQYF

j_gene: TRBJ2-5
len: 14
v_gene: TRBV6-2/TRBV6-3
CDR3aa: CASSIAAPGETQYF

j_gene: TRBJ2-7
len: 13
v_gene: TRBV6-2/TRBV6-3
CDR3aa: CASSYSRAGEQYF

j_gene: TRBJ1-6
len: 16
v_gene: TRBV20-1
CDR3aa: CSAAGTASSYNSPLHF

j_gene: TRBJ2-2
len: 16
v_gene: TRBV6-2/TRBV6-3
CDR3aa: CASGRGRETNTGELFF

j_gene: TRBJ2-1
len: 13
v_gene: TRBV29-1
CDR3aa: CSVWIPSYNEQFF

j_gene: TRBJ2-7
len: 13
v_gene: TRBV20-1
CDR3aa: CSVGQGPSYEQYF

j_gene: TRBJ1-2
len: 15
v_gene: TRBV6-5
CDR3aa: CASSYSQWTGDGYTF

j_gene: TRBJ2-6
len: 14
v_gene: TRBV12-3/TRBV12-4
CDR3aa: CASLRDAGANVLTF

j_gene: TRBJ2-3
len: 13
v_gene: TRBV19
CDR3aa: CASSILPTDTQYF

j_gene: TRBJ1-4
len: 13
v_gene: TRBV30
CDR3aa: CAWGQLAQEKLFF

j_gene: TRBJ2-1
len: 14
v_gene: TRBV2
CDR3aa: CASNLRRGLNEQFF

j_gene: TRBJ1-5
len: 14
v_gene: TRBV24-1
CDR3aa: CAISTTYSNQPQHF

j_gene: TRBJ2-1
len: 16
v_gene: TRBV19
CDR3aa: CASSIRTSGGHNEQFF

j_gene: TRBJ1-2
len: 14
v_gene: TRBV6-2/TRBV6-3
CDR3aa: CASRIPGTGVGYTF

j_gene: TRBJ2-3
len: 12
v_gene: TRBV20-1
CDR3aa: CTQRAGTDTQYF

j_gene: TRBJ2-5
len: 14
v_gene: TRBV7-2
CDR3aa: CAIGRDRVASTQYF

j_gene: TRBJ2-7
len: 15
v_gene: TRBV13
CDR3aa: CASSLLGGPTYEQYF

j_gene: TRBJ2-2
len: 13
v_gene: TRBV7-7
CDR3aa: CASSLERTGELFF

j_gene: TRBJ1-5
len: 11
v_gene: TRBV20-1
CDR3aa: CRHPGNQPQHF

j_gene: TRBJ2-2
len: 12
v_gene: TRBV6-5
CDR3aa: CASRSRGGELFF

j_gene: TRBJ2-3
len: 16
v_gene: TRBV5-6
CDR3aa: CASSLVGTGGLDTQYF

j_gene: TRBJ1-1
len: 11
v_gene: TRBV3-1
CDR3aa: CASSQGGGAFF

j_gene: TRBJ2-7
len: 15
v_gene: TRBV11-3
CDR3aa: CASSSGRTGVDEQYF

j_gene: TRBJ1-4
len: 15
v_gene: TRBV3-1
CDR3aa: CASSPRTGGGEKLFF

j_gene: TRBJ1-2
len: 15
v_gene: TRBV10-3
CDR3aa: CAISESPGVNYGYTF

j_gene: TRBJ1-1
len: 14
v_gene: TRBV6-1
CDR3aa: CASSDAGVNTEAFF

j_gene: TRBJ2-5
len: 14
v_gene: TRBV7-2
CDR3aa: CASSLLTSVETQYF

j_gene: TRBJ2-3
len: 14
v_gene: TRBV5-1
CDR3aa: CASFRDRGTDTQYF

j_gene: TRBJ2-1
len: 15
v_gene: TRBV4-2
CDR3aa: CASSQDLGRNNEQFF

j_gene: TRBJ2-7
len: 15
v_gene: TRBV19
CDR3aa: CASSISASGNYEQYF

j_gene: TRBJ1-5
len: 15
v_gene: TRBV2
CDR3aa: CASSEGWVSNQPQHF

j_gene: TRBJ2-4
len: 18
v_gene: TRBV11-1
CDR3aa: CASSLGGSGTIAKNIQYF

j_gene: TRBJ2-7
len: 14
v_gene: TRBV6-2/TRBV6-3
CDR3aa: CASRDADGSYEQYF

j_gene: TRBJ1-4
len: 14
v_gene: TRBV5-6
CDR3aa: CASSFGTGYEKLFF

j_gene: TRBJ2-2
len: 16
v_gene: TRBV6-2/TRBV6-3
CDR3aa: CASSYRVRGHTGELFF

j_gene: TRBJ1-5
len: 14
v_gene: TRBV7-9
CDR3aa: CASSPQGVRQPQHF

j_gene: TRBJ2-2
len: 16
v_gene: TRBV9
CDR3aa: CASSVYGFPAPGELFF

j_gene: TRBJ2-7
len: 15
v_gene: TRBV6-2/TRBV6-3
CDR3aa: CASSPWAAVPYEQYF

j_gene: TRBJ1-2
len: 15
v_gene: TRBV7-2
CDR3aa: CASSLIVSGGYGYTF

j_gene: TRBJ2-7
len: 12
v_gene: TRBV20-1
CDR3aa: CIGGSSTYEQYF

j_gene: TRBJ1-6
len: 15
v_gene: TRBV7-2
CDR3aa: CASSLGGGSNSPLHF

j_gene: TRBJ1-1
len: 13
v_gene: TRBV6-6
CDR3aa: CASSSGLVGEAFF

j_gene: TRBJ2-5
len: 15
v_gene: TRBV5-1
CDR3aa: CASSSYSGTVETQYF

j_gene: TRBJ2-1
len: 14
v_gene: TRBV18
CDR3aa: CASSPNTGSNEQFF

j_gene: TRBJ2-7
len: 16
v_gene: TRBV18
CDR3aa: CASSPPRQGGPYEQYF

j_gene: TRBJ2-1
len: 17
v_gene: TRBV6-2/TRBV6-3
CDR3aa: CASSYFRGGLLRNEQFF

j_gene: TRBJ2-1
len: 14
v_gene: TRBV20-1
CDR3aa: CSGTGQGSYNEQFF